This record concerns one TCR beta chain sequence. In the authors' methods: Amplification of reference gene primers provided the estimated nucleated cell counts. The method was immunoSEQ multiplex PCR; TCRdb's version includes in-frame clones alone and lacks a portion of them. The V and J calls and the clone size are those of that table, but D and trimming were determined from the DNA. The sample carries hundreds of thousands of clones, approximately 82% recorded once. This specimen belongs to a study of blood T cell repertoires in COVID-19. Across the study: The samples span acute and convalescent COVID-19 from the United States, Italy and Spain. PBMCs, B-cell-depleted T cells, or T cells provided the cDNA or gDNA that made up the material.

Germline assignment: CDR1 LGHDT and CDR2 YNNKEL (reference sequence). CDR3 size: 15 residues. V lost 0 bases and J 0 bases, leaving 6 bases between the germline ends. Recruits, aged roughly 18 to 90 years, lived in 24 US areas. The sequence came from a man aged 40-50 years who had been exposed to COVID-19. Sequencing was performed on PBMCs or T cells enriched from blood (not recorded which). The J gene is TRBJ2-1, the V gene TRBV3-1 (or the pseudogene TRBV3-2); D is undetermined. This CDR3 is CASSQDPSSYNEQFF. The CDR3 region has the DNA TGTGCCAGCAGCCAAGATCCTAGCTCCTACAATGAGCAGTTCTTC.